A selection of T cell receptor beta chains follows, all from one sample in a study of shared clonotypes between healthy human individuals. Sequenced by immunoSEQ multiplex PCR; TCRdb stores in-frame clones only, minus some. In the table there are 650,000 to 700,000 clones, less than 95% of which are singletons. The sequenced sample consisted of memory CD8+ T cells from PBMCs. These receptors were taken from a man aged 18-30 years in good health. Some clones in this sample may be carry-over from other donors' samples. Each CDR3 is given with its conserved first and last residue. Fields, in order: clone size, J gene, V gene, D gene, CDR3 DNA, CDR3 protein. D genes are given only for firm matches. Clone size is shown for a subset of rows, as once, few, many or a class of expanded clone.

-	TRBJ2-3	TRBV28	TRBD1	TGTGCCAGCAGCCCCATACCGGGACAGTCTTGGCCTGGCACAGATACGCAGTATTTT	CASSPIPGQSWPGTDTQYF
-	TRBJ2-1	TRBV9	TRBD2	TGTGCCAGCAGCCGGACTAGCGGTGAGCAGTTCTTC	CASSRTSGEQFF
-	TRBJ1-1	TRBV6-5	-	TGTGCCAGCAGTTACTCGAATTTGCAGGGTTGGACTGAAGCTTTCTTT	CASSYSNLQGWTEAFF
-	TRBJ2-2	TRBV29-1	-	TGCAGCGTTAGGAGGGGGACCACCGGGGAGCTGTTTTTT	CSVRRGTTGELFF
-	TRBJ2-7	TRBV28	-	TGTGCCAGCAGTTTATCAGGGGCCTCCTACGAGCAGTACTTC	CASSLSGASYEQYF
-	TRBJ2-7	TRBV12-5	-	TGTGCTAGTGGTTTGACGGGGTCCTACGAGCAGTACTTC	CASGLTGSYEQYF
-	TRBJ2-7	TRBV7-8	TRBD1	TGTGCCAGCAGCTTATATAGGGGGCGCAGCTTTTCCGAGCAGTACTTC	CASSLYRGRSFSEQYF
-	TRBJ2-7	TRBV19	-	TGTGCCAGTACCCCCCGGAGGGATAGGAACGAGCAGTACTTC	CASTPRRDRNEQYF
once	TRBJ1-2	TRBV6-5	TRBD1	TGTGCCAGCAGTGAGGGACAGTTTTTCTATGGCTACACCTTC	CASSEGQFFYGYTF
-	TRBJ2-1	TRBV5-1	-	TGCGCCAGCAGCTTGAATTCCGGGTTGGAGCAGTTCTTC	CASSLNSGLEQFF
-	TRBJ2-1	TRBV29-1	TRBD2	TGCAGCGGCCAGACTAGCGGGAGTTGGGAGCAGTTCTTC	CSGQTSGSWEQFF
-	TRBJ1-1	TRBV9	-	TGTGCCAGCAGCGTAGTCGGTGAAGCTTTCTTT	CASSVVGEAFF
-	TRBJ1-1	TRBV29-1	TRBD1	TGCAGCGTTGAGAAGGGACAGAGGAACACTGAAGCTTTCTTT	CSVEKGQRNTEAFF
-	TRBJ2-1	TRBV7-2	TRBD2	TGTGCCAGCAGCTCCCGACTAGCGGGAGGTATAGGCTACAATGAGCAGTTCTTC	CASSSRLAGGIGYNEQFF
-	TRBJ2-2	TRBV6-5	-	TGTGCCAGCAGTTACTTTCGACTAACTCCGACCGGGGAGCTGTTTTTT	CASSYFRLTPTGELFF
-	TRBJ1-1	TRBV11-3	-	TGTGCCAGCAGCCCCAGGAGTGGCACTGAAGCTTTCTTT	CASSPRSGTEAFF
-	TRBJ2-1	TRBV10-2	TRBD2	TGCGCCAGCAGTGATATTAGCGGGAGCTCCTACAATGAGCAGTTCTTC	CASSDISGSSYNEQFF
-	TRBJ2-1	TRBV7-2	TRBD2	TGTGCCAGCAGCCCCCAGGGGTCGGAGCGGGAGGGCCGGTATGAGCAGTTCTTC	CASSPQGSEREGRYEQFF
-	TRBJ1-1	TRBV6-1	TRBD1	TGTGCCAGCGGCCACAGGGGAAGGACTGAAGCTTTCTTT	CASGHRGRTEAFF
-	TRBJ2-1	TRBV19	-	TGTGCCTCTACCGATTGGGGAGAGGGGCTAAACAATGAGCAGTTCTTC	CASTDWGEGLNNEQFF
-	TRBJ1-4	TRBV6-1	-	TGTGCCAGCAGTTACGGGGGAACACTGTTTTTT	CASSYGGTLFF
-	TRBJ2-5	TRBV25-1	-	TGTGCCAGCAGTGATCGGGGGAGAGGACTGGAGGAGACCCAGTACTTC	CASSDRGRGLEETQYF
-	TRBJ2-2	TRBV9	-	TGTGCCAGCAGCGTAGGATCGGGGGTGAACACCGGGGAGCTGTTTTTT	CASSVGSGVNTGELFF
-	TRBJ2-3	TRBV28	TRBD2	TGTGCCAGCAGTTTAAGGGTTCTAGCGGGAGCAGATACGCAGTATTTT	CASSLRVLAGADTQYF
once	TRBJ1-5	TRBV6-5	-	TGTGCCAGCAGTTCAAGGATTTCGGAGCAGCCCCAGCATTTT	CASSSRISEQPQHF
-	TRBJ2-6	TRBV7-6	-	TGTGCCAGCAGCTGGGGAATCTCGGGGGCCAACGTCCTGACTTTC	CASSWGISGANVLTF
few	TRBJ2-5	TRBV7-9	TRBD2	TGTGCCAGCAGCCCCCGACTAGCGGGAGGGCCGGAGGAGACCCAGTACTTC	CASSPRLAGGPEETQYF
-	TRBJ2-1	TRBV4-1	-	TGCGCCAGCAGCCAAACGTATGAGCAGTTCTTC	CASSQTYEQFF
once	TRBJ2-1	TRBV5-1	TRBD2	TGCGCCAGTGGGAGCGGGAGGGCCTATGAGCAGTTCTTC	CASGSGRAYEQFF
once	TRBJ1-5	TRBV19	-	TGTGCCAGTAGTGACGGGACTTATGGGAATCAGCCCCAGCATTTT	CASSDGTYGNQPQHF
-	TRBJ2-5	TRBV9	-	TGTGCCAGCAGTTTGGGGGGAGAGCAGGAGACCCAGTACTTC	CASSLGGEQETQYF
-	TRBJ1-4	TRBV7-6	-	TGTGCCAGCTCCCAAGTCCAAGGTTATGCAACTAATGAAAAACTGTTTTTT	CASSQVQGYATNEKLFF
-	TRBJ2-7	TRBV30	-	TGTGCCTGGAGTGTCACGTCCTACGAGCAGTACTTC	CAWSVTSYEQYF
-	TRBJ2-7	TRBV4-1	TRBD2	TGCGCCAGCAGCCCGACTAGCGCCGCTACCTACGAGCAGTACTTC	CASSPTSAATYEQYF
once	TRBJ2-7	TRBV5-4	-	TGTGCCAGCAGCTTGGGAGGGACCTACGAGCAGTACTTC	CASSLGGTYEQYF
-	TRBJ2-1	TRBV14	-	TGTGCCAGCAGCCAAGTGGACTCAACTTTCAATGAGCAGTTCTTC	CASSQVDSTFNEQFF
few	TRBJ1-5	TRBV5-4	-	TGTGCCAGCAGCCGGGACCGGGAACCCCAGCATTTT	CASSRDREPQHF
-	TRBJ2-2	TRBV27	-	TGTGCCAGCAGTTTCCGACTCGGCCTGAACACCGGGGAGCTGTTTTTT	CASSFRLGLNTGELFF
few	TRBJ2-1	TRBV9	TRBD2	TGTGCCAGCAGCGTAGCCGGGACTAGATCCTACAATGAGCAGTTCTTC	CASSVAGTRSYNEQFF
-	TRBJ1-3	TRBV27	TRBD1	TGTGCCAGCAGTTCACGGACAGGGCTAGGAAACACCATATATTTT	CASSSRTGLGNTIYF
-	TRBJ2-3	TRBV7-8	-	TGTGCCACTGCCCTAGTGTTCAGCACAGATACGCAGTATTTT	CATALVFSTDTQYF
-	TRBJ2-1	TRBV6-1	TRBD1	TGTGCCAGCAGGGGGACAGGGGGGTACAATGAGCAGTTCTTC	CASRGTGGYNEQFF
-	TRBJ1-5	TRBV19	-	TGTGCCAGTAGTATACGTGGTGCGAGGGGAAGCAATCAGCCCCAGCATTTT	CASSIRGARGSNQPQHF
once	TRBJ2-7	TRBV5-1	-	TGCGCCAGCAGCCCGGCCGGATACGAGCAGTACTTC	CASSPAGYEQYF
-	TRBJ1-5	TRBV28	TRBD1	TGTGCCAGCAGGGTCTCGGGACAGGGCAATCAGCCCCAACATTTT	CASRVSGQGNQPQHF
once	TRBJ2-7	TRBV4-1	TRBD2	TGCGCCAGCAGCTTGAAGTCGGGACTAGCGGGTCGCTACGAGCAGTACTTC	CASSLKSGLAGRYEQYF
once	TRBJ1-2	TRBV7-9	TRBD1	TGTGCCAGCAGCTCCAATTTGGGGACAGGGACGAGCTACACCTTC	CASSSNLGTGTSYTF
-	TRBJ2-5	TRBV6-6	-	TGTGCCAGCAGTTACTCGATGGGCGGGCCAGAAGAGACCCAGTACTTC	CASSYSMGGPEETQYF